Sequencing of this T cell receptor (beta chain) was carried out in a study of blood T cells in healthy people across ages. A second PCR, run for about 7 to 11 cycles, used a sample-barcoded 5' primer plus a J-beta primer mix. TCRdb re-called the 5' RACE reads through MiXCR, storing one row per CDR3 protein. The repertoire holds over 1.5 million distinct CDR3 sequences, with roughly 52% as singletons. This clonotype was seen a few times. The CDR3 is 15 amino acids. V was pared by 0 bases and J by 3 bases, with 9 bases between. CDR1 is LGHNA and CDR2 is YSLEER in the germline V gene. Material for sequencing was blood. This sequence was found in a middle-aged woman in good health. V is TRBV4-3 and J is TRBJ2-4; TRBD1 is a possible D gene (6 bases). The CDR3 reads CASSQEAGDKNIQYF. The CDR3 region has the DNA TGCGCCAGCAGCCAAGAGGCAGGGGACAAAAACATTCAGTACTTC.